There are a few counts of the clone carrying this T cell receptor beta chain. The data are from a study of shared clonotypes between healthy human individuals. The CDR3 is made up of 13 amino acids. V was trimmed by 8 bases and J by 7 bases, leaving 17 bases between them. The V gene's germline CDR1 is MDHEN and CDR2 SYDVKM. Repertoires were generated with immunoSEQ multiplex PCR, while TCRdb's copy carries only in-frame clones and drops some. The repertoire consists of approximately 2,000,000 clones, with 80% to 95% occurring once and the leading ten covering 0.37%. This TCR was recovered from a young man in good health. Some clones in this sample may be carry-over from other donors' samples. Sample: naive CD4+ T cells from PBMCs. Specified subset: CD45RA+ positively selected. J is TRBJ1-1 and V is TRBV28, with D possibly TRBD1 on 5 matching bases. CDR3 amino acids: CASVTRDPLEAFF. CDR3 nucleotide sequence: TGTGCCAGCGTAACCCGGGACCCCCTTGAAGCTTTCTTT. The full variable domain, with the rest looked up from reference TRBV28 and TRBJ1-1, is DVKVTQSSRYLVKRTGEKVFLECVQDMDHENMFWYRQDPGLGLRLIYFSYDVKMKEKGDIPEGYSVSREKKERFSLILESASTNQTSMYLCASVTRDPLEAFFGQGTRLTVV.